This TCR beta chain is from a study of cytomegalovirus exposure and HLA in healthy donors. Study-wide results and limits: No immune exposure information besides CMV serostatus was available. The investigators catalogued 160 or so TCR beta chains as cytomegalovirus-associated. Relative to equally common others, HLA-associated TCR beta chains showed greater clonal expansion in a later analysis. Associated with HLA alleles at 0.05 false discovery rate in a later analysis were some 18,000 TCR beta sequences.

Details on this clone: Its matching antigen is unknown.

Germline lookup yields CDR1 SGDLS and CDR2 YYNGEE. The CDR3 extends over 15 amino acids. Trimming took off 0 bases at V and 7 bases at J, with 14 bases between the two ends. PCR involved 60 Vbeta and 13 Jbeta primers. Repertoires were generated with immunoSEQ multiplex PCR, while TCRdb's copy carries only in-frame clones and drops some. The repertoire consists of 65,000 to 95,000 clones, with 78% occurring once and the leading ten covering about 2.7%. This sequence joins TRBV9 and TRBJ1-5; D possibly corresponds to TRBD1 (5 bases). The clonotype was recovered from a male donor in good health and CMV-seropositive. Sequenced input: PBMCs. CDR3 in amino acids: CASSVAAGMGQPQHF. The DNA for the CDR3 is TGTGCCAGCAGCGTAGCTGCAGGGATGGGCCAGCCCCAGCATTTT.